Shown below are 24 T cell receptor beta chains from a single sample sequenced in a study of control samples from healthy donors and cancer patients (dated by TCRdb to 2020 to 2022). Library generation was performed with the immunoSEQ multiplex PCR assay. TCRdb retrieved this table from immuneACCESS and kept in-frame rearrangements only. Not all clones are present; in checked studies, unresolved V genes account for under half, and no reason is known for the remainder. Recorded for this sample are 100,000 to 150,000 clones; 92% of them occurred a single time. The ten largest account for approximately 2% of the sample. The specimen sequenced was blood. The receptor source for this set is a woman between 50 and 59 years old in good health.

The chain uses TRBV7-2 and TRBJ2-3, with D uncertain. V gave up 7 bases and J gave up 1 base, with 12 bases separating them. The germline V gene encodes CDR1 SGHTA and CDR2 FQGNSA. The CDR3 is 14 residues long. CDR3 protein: CASKRSEGTDTQYF. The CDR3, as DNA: TGTGCCAGCAAAAGGTCCGAAGGCACAGATACGCAGTATTTT. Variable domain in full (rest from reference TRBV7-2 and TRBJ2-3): GAGVSQSPSNKVTEKGKDVELRCDPISGHTALYWYRQSLGQGLEFLIYFQGNSAPDKSGLPSDRFSAERTGGSVSTLTIQRTQQEDSAVYLCASKRSEGTDTQYFGPGTRLTVL.

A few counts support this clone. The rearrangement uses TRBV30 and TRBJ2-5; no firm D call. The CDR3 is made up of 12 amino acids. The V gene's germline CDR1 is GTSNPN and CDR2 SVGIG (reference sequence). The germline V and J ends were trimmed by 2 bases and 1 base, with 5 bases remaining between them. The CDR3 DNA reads TGTGCCTGGAGTAGGGCCCAAGAGACCCAGTACTTC. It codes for CAWSRAQETQYF. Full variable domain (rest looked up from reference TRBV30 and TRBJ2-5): SQTIHQWPATLVQPVGSPLSLECTVEGTSNPNLYWYRQAAGRGLQLLFYSVGIGQISSEVPQNLSASRPQDRQFILSSKKLLLSDSGFYLCAWSRAQETQYFGPGTRLLVL.

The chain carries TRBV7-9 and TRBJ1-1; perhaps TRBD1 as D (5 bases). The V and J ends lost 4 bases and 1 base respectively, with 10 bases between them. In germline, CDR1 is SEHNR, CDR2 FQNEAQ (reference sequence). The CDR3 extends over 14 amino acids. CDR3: CASSSGRANTEAFF. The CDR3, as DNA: TGTGCCAGCAGCTCAGGGCGAGCGAACACTGAAGCTTTCTTT.

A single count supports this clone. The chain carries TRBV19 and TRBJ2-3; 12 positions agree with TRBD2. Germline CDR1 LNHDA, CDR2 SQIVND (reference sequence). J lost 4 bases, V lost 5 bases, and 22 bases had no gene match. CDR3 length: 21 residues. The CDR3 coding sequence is TGTGCCAGTAGTCCCACGCTGCGCGTTCGACTAGCGGGAGTACCCGCAGATACGCAGTATTTT. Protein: CASSPTLRVRLAGVPADTQYF.

DNA of the CDR3: TGCGCCAGCAGCTTATTTACGAGCGGGGGAGCTAACAATGAGCAGTTCTTC. Translated, it gives CASSLFTSGGANNEQFF. The chain is built from TRBV5-1 and TRBJ2-1, with 8 bases identical to TRBD2. Germline values: CDR1 SGHRS, CDR2 YFSETQ. V shed 2 bases and J 5 bases; nucleotides not matched to a gene: 12. The CDR3 runs to 17 residues.

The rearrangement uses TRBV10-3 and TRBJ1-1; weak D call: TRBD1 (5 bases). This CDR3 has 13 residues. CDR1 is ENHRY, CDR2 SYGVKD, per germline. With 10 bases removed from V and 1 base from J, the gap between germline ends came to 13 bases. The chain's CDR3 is CATHGDPNTEAFF. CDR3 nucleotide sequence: TGTGCCACCCATGGGGACCCGAACACTGAAGCTTTCTTT.

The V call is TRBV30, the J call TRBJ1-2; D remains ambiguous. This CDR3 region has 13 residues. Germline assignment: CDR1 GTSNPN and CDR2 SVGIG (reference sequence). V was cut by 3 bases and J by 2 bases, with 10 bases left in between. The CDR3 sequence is CAWSPTENYGYTF. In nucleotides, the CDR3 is TGTGCCTGGAGCCCGACGGAAAACTATGGCTACACCTTC.

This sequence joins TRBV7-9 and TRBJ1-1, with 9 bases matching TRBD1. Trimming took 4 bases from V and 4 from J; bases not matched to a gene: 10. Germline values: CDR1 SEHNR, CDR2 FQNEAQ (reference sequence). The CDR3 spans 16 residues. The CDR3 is CASSSSPTGGSTEAFF. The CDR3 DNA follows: TGTGCCAGCAGCTCCTCCCCGACAGGGGGTTCCACTGAAGCTTTCTTT.

The CDR3 nucleotides are TGTGCCACCACAGGGGGGGGATTTGGAAACACCATATATTTT. This gives the protein CATTGGGFGNTIYF. The chain employs TRBV10-3 and TRBJ1-3, with 8 bases matching TRBD1. The germline CDR1 and CDR2 sequences are ENHRY and SYGVKD. This CDR3 region has 14 residues. V trimming: 10 bases; J trimming: 3 bases; junction bases outside the gene matches: 8.

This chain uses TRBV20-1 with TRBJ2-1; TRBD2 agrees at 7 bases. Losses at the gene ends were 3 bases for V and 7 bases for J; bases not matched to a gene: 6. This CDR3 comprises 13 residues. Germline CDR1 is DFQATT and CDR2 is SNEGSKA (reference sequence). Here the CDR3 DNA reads TGCAGTGCTAGTGGCGGGGGTAGTAATGAGCAGTTCTTC. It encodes CSASGGGSNEQFF.

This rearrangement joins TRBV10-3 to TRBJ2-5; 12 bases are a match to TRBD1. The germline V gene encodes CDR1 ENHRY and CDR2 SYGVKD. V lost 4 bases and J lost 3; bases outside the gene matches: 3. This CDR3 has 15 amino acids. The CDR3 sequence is CAISGGQGAKETQYF. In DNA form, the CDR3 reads TGTGCCATCAGTGGGGGACAGGGGGCGAAAGAGACCCAGTACTTC.

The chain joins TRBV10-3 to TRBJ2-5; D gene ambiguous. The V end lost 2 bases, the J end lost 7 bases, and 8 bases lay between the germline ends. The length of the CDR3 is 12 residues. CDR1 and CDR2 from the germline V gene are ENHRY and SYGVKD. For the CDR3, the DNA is TGTGCCATCAGTGAGCCTGAAGGGACCCAGTACTTC. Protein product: CAISEPEGTQYF.

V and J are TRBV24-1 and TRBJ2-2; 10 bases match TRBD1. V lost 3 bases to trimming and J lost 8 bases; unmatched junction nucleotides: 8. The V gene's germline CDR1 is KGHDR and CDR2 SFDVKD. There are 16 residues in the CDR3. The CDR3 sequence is CATSDLTTGGVGELFF. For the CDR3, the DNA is TGTGCCACCAGTGATCTGACGACAGGGGGCGTGGGGGAGCTGTTTTTT.

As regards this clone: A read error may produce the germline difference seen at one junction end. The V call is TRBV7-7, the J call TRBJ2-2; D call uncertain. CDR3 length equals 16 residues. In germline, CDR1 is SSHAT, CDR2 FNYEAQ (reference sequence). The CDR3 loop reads CASSLVGPGHTGELFF. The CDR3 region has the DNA TGTGCTAGCAGCTTAGTCGGCCCCGGGCACACCGGGGAGCTGTTTTTT. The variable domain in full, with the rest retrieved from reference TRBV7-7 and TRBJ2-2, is GAGVSQSPRYKVTKRGQDVTLRCDPISSHATLYWYQQALGQGPEFLTYFNYEAQPDKSGLPSDRFSAERPEGSISTLTIQRTEQRDSAMYRCASSLVGPGHTGELFFGEGSRLTVL.

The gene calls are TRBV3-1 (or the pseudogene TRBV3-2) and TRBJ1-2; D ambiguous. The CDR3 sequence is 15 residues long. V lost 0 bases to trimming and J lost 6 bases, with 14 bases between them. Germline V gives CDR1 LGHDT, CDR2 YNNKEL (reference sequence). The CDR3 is CASSQDPSSLDGYTF. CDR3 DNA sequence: TGTGCCAGCAGCCAAGACCCCTCCTCCCTAGATGGCTACACCTTC.

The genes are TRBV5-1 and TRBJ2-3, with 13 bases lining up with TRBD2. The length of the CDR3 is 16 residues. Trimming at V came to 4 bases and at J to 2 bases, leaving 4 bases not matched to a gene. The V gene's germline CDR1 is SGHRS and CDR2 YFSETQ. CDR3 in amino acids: CASSAGLAGLTDTQYF. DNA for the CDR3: TGCGCCAGCAGCGCGGGACTAGCGGGACTCACAGATACGCAGTATTTT.

CDR3 protein: CASGGPNYEQYF. For the CDR3, the DNA is TGTGCCAGTGGGGGCCCCAACTACGAGCAGTACTTC. This chain connects TRBV19 to TRBJ2-7; possibly TRBD1 for D (6 bases). Trimming cost V 8 bases and J 3 bases, with 11 bases left between them. CDR1 and CDR2 (germline): LNHDA, SQIVND (reference sequence). CDR3 size: 12 residues.

CDR3 sequence reads: CASSSGQGAYEQYF. The CDR3 region has the DNA TGCGCCAGCAGCTCGGGACAGGGTGCCTACGAGCAGTACTTC. The rearrangement uses TRBV5-1 and TRBJ2-7, with 9 bases identical to TRBD1. Germline CDR1 SGHRS, CDR2 YFSETQ. The CDR3 contains 14 residues. V lost 3 bases and J lost 2; bases outside the gene matches: 3.

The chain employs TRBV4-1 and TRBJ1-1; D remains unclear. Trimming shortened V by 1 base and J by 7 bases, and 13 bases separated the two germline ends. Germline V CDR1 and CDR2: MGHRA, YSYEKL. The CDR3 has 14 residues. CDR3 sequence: CASSQAFGRSEAFF. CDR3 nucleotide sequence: TGCGCCAGCAGCCAAGCTTTCGGGCGAAGTGAAGCTTTCTTT.

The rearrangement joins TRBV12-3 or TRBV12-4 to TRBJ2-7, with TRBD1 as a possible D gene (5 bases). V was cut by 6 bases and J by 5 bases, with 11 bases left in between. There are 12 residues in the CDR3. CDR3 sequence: CASSPRTNEQYF. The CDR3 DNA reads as TGTGCCAGCAGCCCGCGGACAAACGAGCAGTACTTC.

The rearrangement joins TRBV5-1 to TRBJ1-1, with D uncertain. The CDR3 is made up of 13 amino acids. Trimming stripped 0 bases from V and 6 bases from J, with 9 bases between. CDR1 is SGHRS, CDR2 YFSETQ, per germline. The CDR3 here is CASSLDSRSEAFF. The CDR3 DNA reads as TGCGCCAGCAGCTTGGACAGCCGCTCTGAAGCTTTCTTT.

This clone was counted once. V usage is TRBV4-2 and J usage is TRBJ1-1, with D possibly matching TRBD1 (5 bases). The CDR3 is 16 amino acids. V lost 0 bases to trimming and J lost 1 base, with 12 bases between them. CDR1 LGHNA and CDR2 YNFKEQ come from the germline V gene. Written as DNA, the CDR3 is TGTGCCAGCAGCCAAGAAGTCTCGACAGCGAACACTGAAGCTTTCTTT. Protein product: CASSQEVSTANTEAFF.

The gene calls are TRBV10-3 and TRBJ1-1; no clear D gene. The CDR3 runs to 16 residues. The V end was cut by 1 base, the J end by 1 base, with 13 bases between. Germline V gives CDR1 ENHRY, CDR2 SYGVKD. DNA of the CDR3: TGTGCCATCAGTGAGTTACGAGACATGAAGAACACTGAAGCTTTCTTT. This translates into CAISELRDMKNTEAFF.

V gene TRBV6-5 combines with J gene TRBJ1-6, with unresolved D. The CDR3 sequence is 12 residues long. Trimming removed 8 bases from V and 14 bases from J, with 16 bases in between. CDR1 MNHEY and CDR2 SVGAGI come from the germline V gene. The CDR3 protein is CASGQPDRALHF. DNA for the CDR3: TGTGCCAGCGGGCAGCCGGATCGGGCCCTCCACTTT.